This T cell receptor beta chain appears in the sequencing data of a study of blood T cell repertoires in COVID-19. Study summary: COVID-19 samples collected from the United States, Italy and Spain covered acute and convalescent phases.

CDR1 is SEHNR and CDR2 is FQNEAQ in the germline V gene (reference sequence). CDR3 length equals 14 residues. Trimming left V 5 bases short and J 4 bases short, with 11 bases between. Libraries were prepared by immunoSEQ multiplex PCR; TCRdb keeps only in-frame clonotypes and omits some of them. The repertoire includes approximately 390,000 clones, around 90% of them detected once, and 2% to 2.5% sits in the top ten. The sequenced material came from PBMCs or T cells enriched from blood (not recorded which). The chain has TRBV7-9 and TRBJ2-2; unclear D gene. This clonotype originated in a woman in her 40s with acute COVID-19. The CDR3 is CASSPKSGTGELFF. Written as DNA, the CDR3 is TGTGCCAGCAGCCCTAAATCCGGCACCGGGGAGCTGTTTTTT. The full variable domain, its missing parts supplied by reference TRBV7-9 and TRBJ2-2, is DTGVSQNPRHKITKRGQNVTFRCDPISEHNRLYWYRQTLGQGPEFLTYFQNEAQLEKSRLLSDRFSAERPKGSFSTLEIQRTEQGDSAMYLCASSPKSGTGELFFGEGSRLTVL.